The 26 T cell receptor beta chains reported below all come from one sample, sequenced in a study of beta chain features in type 1 diabetes. Study-level points and caveats: All four CD4+ subsets of Type 1 diabetes patients contained TCRB CDR3s that were moderately but significantly shorter.

Their target antigens are unknown. The investigators reverse transcribed all of the isolated RNA, so they sequenced expressed TCRB transcripts. Assay used: immunoSEQ multiplex PCR; TCRdb lists only in-frame clones, some missing. The sample shows about 340,000 clones, roughly 9% of them seen only once. What was sequenced was central memory CD4+ T cells from blood. Receptors were obtained from a man aged 30-40 years with type 1 diabetes.

The table lists this clone with a few counts. This chain uses TRBV28 with TRBJ1-2, with D perhaps matching TRBD1 (5 bases). This CDR3 contains 15 residues. Germline loops: CDR1 MDHEN, CDR2 SYDVKM. The V end was cut by 1 base, the J end by 3 bases, with 12 bases between. Written as DNA, the CDR3 is TGTGCCAGCAGTTTATTGGGCAGGGTGGACTATGGCTACACCTTC. As protein: CASSLLGRVDYGYTF.

This clone was seen ten or more times. The rearrangement uses TRBV7-8 and TRBJ2-1, with D perhaps assigned TRBD1 or TRBD2 (5 bases each). The CDR3 spans 15 residues. Trimming took off 1 base at V and 2 bases at J, with 9 bases between the two ends. Germline V gives CDR1 SGHVS, CDR2 FQNEAQ. The CDR3 DNA reads as TGTGCCAGCAGCTTAGGGGGGTCCACCTACAATGAGCAGTTCTTC. Its translation: CASSLGGSTYNEQFF.

This clone turned up a few times. The chain employs TRBV27 and TRBJ1-2, with 12 bases that match TRBD1. V gave up 5 bases and J gave up 5 bases; unmatched junction bases: 9. The CDR3 has 16 amino acids. Germline-derived CDR1 and CDR2 are MNHEY and SMNVEV (reference sequence). CDR3 sequence: CASSRTGTGGGYGYTF. CDR3 coding DNA: TGTGCCAGCAGTCGTACCGGGACAGGGGGCGGGTATGGCTACACCTTC.

The chain uses TRBV5-1 and TRBJ2-6; D is undetermined. CDR1 is SGHRS and CDR2 is YFSETQ in the germline V gene. This CDR3 comprises 16 residues. V shed 2 bases and J shed 3 bases, with 12 bases lying between them. The CDR3 protein is CASSLRSPGGANVLTF. CDR3 coding DNA: TGCGCCAGCAGCTTACGCTCTCCTGGTGGGGCCAACGTCCTGACTTTC.

This sequence joins TRBV6-5 and TRBJ1-4; D remains unclear. V was shortened by 8 bases and J by 0 bases, with 10 bases between the two germline ends. The CDR3 sequence is 14 residues long. Per germline, CDR1 MNHEY and CDR2 SVGAGI. CDR3 residues: CASGGPSTNEKLFF. In DNA, the CDR3 is TGTGCCAGCGGTGGGCCCTCAACTAATGAAAAACTGTTTTTT.

This clone was counted between two and nine times. V gene TRBV5-6 combines with J gene TRBJ1-2; possibly TRBD1 for D (6 bases). This CDR3 spans 15 amino acids. Deletions cut 4 bases from V and 2 bases from J, with 15 bases between. The germline gives CDR1 SGHDT, CDR2 YYEEEE. CDR3 nucleotide sequence: TGTGCCAGCAGCCAAATCGGACAGACGAACTATGGCTACACCTTC. Its protein is CASSQIGQTNYGYTF.

The chain uses TRBV7-2 and TRBJ2-3; D possibly matches TRBD1 or TRBD2 (6 bases each). This CDR3 is built from 15 residues. V was clipped by 6 bases and J by 3 bases, with 16 bases between them. The germline V gene encodes CDR1 SGHTA and CDR2 FQGNSA. The CDR3 DNA sequence: TGTGCCAGCAGTTCCGCGGGGACACCGACAGATACGCAGTATTTT. Protein: CASSSAGTPTDTQYF.

The sample holds a few counts of this clone. CDR3 bases: TGTGCCAGCACCCTAAGCGGGGATTCCTACGAGCAGTACTTC. Residues: CASTLSGDSYEQYF. The chain couples TRBV7-2 to TRBJ2-7; 7 bases align to TRBD2. CDR3 length: 14 residues. Germline CDR1 SGHTA, CDR2 FQGNSA. Trimming removed 7 bases from V and 1 base from J; junction bases left unmatched: 7.

A few counts support this clone. The chain has TRBV25-1 and TRBJ1-1; tentative D call: TRBD1 (6 bases). The CDR3 spans 15 residues. Trimming left V 4 bases short and J 3 bases short, with 15 bases between. The germline CDR1 and CDR2 sequences are MGHDK and SYGVNS. The CDR3 reads CASSAASKGDTEAFF. In DNA form, the CDR3 reads TGTGCCAGCAGTGCAGCCTCGAAGGGGGACACTGAAGCTTTCTTT.

The table lists this clone with many counts. This rearrangement joins TRBV18 to TRBJ2-2; D gene ambiguous. The CDR3 contains 16 residues. The V end was cut by 1 base, the J end by 0 bases, with 9 bases between. Per the germline V gene, CDR1 is KGHSH and CDR2 is LQKENI. Written as DNA, the CDR3 is TGTGCCAGCTCACCACTTACAGCTTCGAACACCGGGGAGCTGTTTTTT. Its translation is CASSPLTASNTGELFF.

This clone has more than one count but fewer than ten. This rearrangement joins TRBV7-9 to TRBJ2-7; the match to TRBD1 covers 8 bases. The length of the CDR3 is 14 residues. Germline lookup yields CDR1 SEHNR and CDR2 FQNEAQ (reference sequence). V was clipped by 5 bases and J by 6 bases; unmatched bases: 9. CDR3 protein: CASSLGQGPREQYF. The CDR3 bases are TGTGCCAGCAGCCTCGGACAGGGACCCCGCGAGCAGTACTTC. Full variable domain (rest looked up from reference TRBV7-9 and TRBJ2-7): DTGVSQNPRHKITKRGQNVTFRCDPISEHNRLYWYRQTLGQGPEFLTYFQNEAQLEKSRLLSDRFSAERPKGSFSTLEIQRTEQGDSAMYLCASSLGQGPREQYFGPGTRLTVT.

This clone was counted at least ten times. Different DNA sequences within this sample yield the same CDR3. The gene calls are TRBV2 and TRBJ2-1, with D maybe TRBD2 (6 bases). Trimming removed 3 bases from V and 3 bases from J, with 12 bases in between. CDR3 size: 15 residues. The germline V gene encodes CDR1 SNHLY and CDR2 FYNNEI. Written as DNA, the CDR3 is TGTGCCAGCAGTGAGTTGGCGGGACTCTACAATGAGCAGTTCTTC. Translated, it gives CASSELAGLYNEQFF.

This clone turned up a few times. This rearrangement joins TRBV7-7 to TRBJ2-5; 10 bases align to TRBD2. The CDR3 runs 15 residues. Germline V gives CDR1 SSHAT, CDR2 FNYEAQ (reference sequence). V was clipped by 4 bases and J by 5 bases; unmatched bases: 7. The CDR3, as DNA: TGTGCCAGCAGCTGGGGACTAGCGTCCTTGGAGACCCAGTACTTC. It encodes CASSWGLASLETQYF.

There are a few counts of this clone. This chain links TRBV7-2 with TRBJ2-7; TRBD1 matches 9 bases. The germline V gene has CDR1 SGHTA and CDR2 FQGNSA. There are 15 residues in the CDR3. V trimming: 4 bases; J trimming: 3 bases; junction bases outside the gene matches: 7. CDR3 residues: CASSSAGQGYYEQYF. The CDR3 nucleotides read TGTGCCAGCAGCTCGGCGGGACAGGGATACTACGAGCAGTACTTC.

The table lists this clone with many counts. J is TRBJ2-3 and V is TRBV19; the match to TRBD1 covers 9 bases. V lost 5 bases to trimming and J lost 15 bases; unmatched junction nucleotides: 9. The germline gives CDR1 LNHDA, CDR2 SQIVND (reference sequence). CDR3 length: 12 residues. The CDR3 nucleotides read TGTGCCAGTAGTGACCGGGACAGGGTATGCTATTTT. This sequence encodes CASSDRDRVCYF.

This clone was counted only a few times. J is TRBJ2-6 and V is TRBV2, with D uncertain. The CDR3 loop spans 14 amino acids. V was cut by 5 bases and J by 1 base, with 6 bases left in between. Germline V lookup: CDR1 SNHLY, CDR2 FYNNEI. This CDR3 reads CASSQGSGANVLTF. CDR3 DNA: TGTGCCAGCAGTCAAGGTTCTGGGGCCAACGTCCTGACTTTC. Using reference TRBV2 and TRBJ2-6 for the parts outside the CDR3, the full variable domain is EPEVTQTPSHQVTQMGQEVILRCVPISNHLYFYWYRQILGQKVEFLVSFYNNEISEKSEIFDDQFSVERPDGSNFTLKIRSTKLEDSAMYFCASSQGSGANVLTFGAGSRLTVL.

The chain couples TRBV7-2 to TRBJ2-1; D is perhaps TRBD1 (6 bases). This CDR3 comprises 16 residues. Looked up from germline, CDR1 is SGHTA and CDR2 is FQGNSA. The germline V and J ends were trimmed by 4 bases and 7 bases, with 20 bases remaining between them. Written as DNA, the CDR3 is TGTGCCAGCAGCTACACTTATAGACAGGTCAGGAATGAGCAGTTCTTC. Translating it yields CASSYTYRQVRNEQFF.

V usage is TRBV2 and J usage is TRBJ1-2; D is unresolved. Per germline, CDR1 SNHLY and CDR2 FYNNEI. V lost 4 bases and J 1 base, leaving 4 bases between the germline ends. The CDR3 sequence is 12 residues long. The DNA for the CDR3 is TGTGCCAGCAGTGGCGTTAACTATGGCTACACCTTC. This translates into CASSGVNYGYTF.

This clone turned up a few times. The chain has TRBV14 and TRBJ2-1, with 7 positions matching TRBD2. In germline, CDR1 is SGHDN, CDR2 FVKESK. V lost 8 bases, J lost 4 bases, and 11 bases stayed unmatched. The CDR3 runs 15 residues. The CDR3 DNA reads as TGTGCCAGCGAACAAGCGGGGCAGGGTTACAATGAGCAGTTCTTC. Amino acid sequence: CASEQAGQGYNEQFF.

This clone was detected ten times or more. V usage is TRBV2 and J usage is TRBJ2-3; no clear D gene. CDR1 and CDR2 (germline): SNHLY, FYNNEI. The CDR3 is 14 amino acids. The ends were cut back, 2 bases at V and 9 bases at J, with 15 bases in the middle. Written as DNA, the CDR3 is TGTGCCAGCAGTGAACAACTTCGGCCGGAAACGCAGTATTTT. It specifies CASSEQLRPETQYF.

The V call is TRBV9, the J call TRBJ1-2, with D possibly being TRBD1 (5 bases). Germline CDR1 and CDR2: SGDLS and YYNGEE. The CDR3 is 16 residues long. Trimming left V 4 bases short and J 0 bases short, with 16 bases between. CDR3 in DNA: TGTGCCAGCAGCCGAGGCGTGGGGGAGCCTAACTATGGCTACACCTTC. Translation gives CASSRGVGEPNYGYTF. Combining the CDR3 with reference TRBV9 and TRBJ1-2 gives the whole variable domain DSGVTQTPKHLITATGQRVTLRCSPRSGDLSVYWYQQSLDQGLQFLIQYYNGEERAKGNILERFSAQQFPDLHSELNLSSLELGDSALYFCASSRGVGEPNYGYTFGSGTRLTVV.

The chain carries TRBV6-5 and TRBJ1-2; D not certain. V was trimmed by 8 bases and J by 7 bases, leaving 11 bases between them. Looked up from germline, CDR1 is MNHEY and CDR2 is SVGAGI. The CDR3 covers 11 residues. Written as DNA, the CDR3 is TGTGCCAGCGCCCTGGAGGGTGGCTACACCTTC. Translation gives CASALEGGYTF.

There are a few counts of this clone. The chain carries TRBV15 and TRBJ1-2; 7 nucleotides align to TRBD1. The V gene's germline CDR1 is LNHNV and CDR2 YYDKDF (reference sequence). J was trimmed by 0 bases and V by 5 bases; bases with no gene match: 6. The CDR3 consists of 15 residues. CDR3 bases: TGTGCCACCAGCCGCGGGACAGTGGCTAACTATGGCTACACCTTC. It translates to CATSRGTVANYGYTF.

This clone was seen a handful of times. The chain links TRBV5-1 to TRBJ2-7, with D possibly being TRBD2 (6 bases). CDR1 is SGHRS and CDR2 is YFSETQ in the germline V gene. The germline V and J ends were trimmed by 4 bases and 0 bases, with 14 bases remaining between them. The CDR3 has 15 residues. CDR3 amino acids: CASSGGTVSSYEQYF. The CDR3 nucleotides read TGCGCCAGCAGCGGCGGGACCGTGAGCTCCTACGAGCAGTACTTC.

The chain couples TRBV2 to TRBJ2-6, with 7 bases fitting TRBD1. Germline V CDR1 and CDR2: SNHLY, FYNNEI. The CDR3 totals 15 residues. With 9 bases clipped from V and 4 bases from J, the junction kept 9 bases outside the gene matches. CDR3 DNA: TGTGCCAGAGGGAGACAGGGAGACGGGGCCAACGTCCTGACTTTC. Translated: CARGRQGDGANVLTF.

The CDR3 region is CATSRDAGSYPLRTQYF. The CDR3 DNA reads as TGTGCCACCAGCAGAGATGCGGGGTCCTACCCCCTAAGGACCCAGTACTTC. The chain combines TRBV15 with TRBJ2-5, with D maybe TRBD2 (6 bases). Germline lookup yields CDR1 LNHNV and CDR2 YYDKDF (reference sequence). V shed 0 bases and J shed 7 bases, with 21 bases lying between them. The CDR3 loop spans 17 amino acids.